This TCR beta chain derives from a study of regulatory T cells in long-lasting Graves disease. Documented time point: newly diagnosed GD, antithyroid drugs for less than 3 months. After RNA was extracted from PBMCs, the TCR library was made from it. There are 15 residues in the CDR3. V dropped 5 bases and J dropped 3 bases, with 16 bases sitting between them. Germline CDR1 SGHTA, CDR2 FQGTGA. Building of the TCR beta libraries involved iRepertoire HTBI primers and Arm-PCR of CDR3 regions. TCRdb analysed the multiplex PCR reads with MiXCR anew, one entry per CDR3 protein. The repertoire includes under 450,000 distinct CDR3 sequences, 10% to 15% of them detected once, and approximately 20% sits in the top ten. This sample also appeared in a second study, on T cells in Graves' hyperthyroidism and ophthalmopathy.

The TCR was taken from a woman under 30 with Graves disease. Sequencing used peripheral blood mononuclear cells (PBMCs), obtained at new diagnosis, from a patient treated with antithyroid drugs. This rearrangement joins TRBV7-3 to TRBJ1-1; D is perhaps TRBD1 (5 bases). For the CDR3, the DNA is TGTGCCAGCAGCGTCTCTGGTGGGGGGTACACTGAAGCTTTCTTT. Amino acids: CASSVSGGGYTEAFF.